These 13 T cell receptor beta chains originate from one sample sequenced in a study of blood T cells in healthy people across ages. Together with a sample-barcoded 5' primer, a J-beta primer mix was included in a second PCR lasting roughly 6 to 12 cycles. TCRdb analysed the 5' RACE reads with MiXCR anew, one entry per CDR3 protein. The sample contains over a million distinct CDR3 sequences, about 25% of which appear only once. The data also belong to a second study, concerning T cells of mothers and their children.

Sequenced material: blood. All receptors derive from a girl aged 2-10 years in good health.

This clonotype was counted a few times. This chain links TRBV7-2 with TRBJ1-6; no clear D gene. The CDR3 sequence is 14 residues long. V lost 2 bases and J lost 6, with 8 bases in between. In germline, CDR1 is SGHTA, CDR2 FQGNSA. The CDR3 protein is CASSLMGVNSPLHF. For the CDR3, the DNA is TGTGCCAGCAGCTTAATGGGAGTTAATTCACCCCTCCACTTT.

This rearrangement joins TRBV7-2 to TRBJ2-3; 7 bases align to TRBD1. There are 17 residues in the CDR3. J gave up 3 bases and V 5 bases, and 14 bases lay outside the gene matches. Germline V gene sequence: CDR1 SGHTA, CDR2 FQGNSA. The CDR3 here is CASSPSLGGLLTDTQYF. CDR3 DNA sequence: TGTGCCAGCAGCCCCTCATTAGGGGGCCTTCTTACAGATACGCAGTATTTT.

The chain couples TRBV5-5 to TRBJ2-1; tentative D call: TRBD1 (6 bases). The germline V gene encodes CDR1 SGHKS and CDR2 YYEKEE (reference sequence). Trimming stripped 1 base from V and 10 bases from J, with 18 bases between. The CDR3 extends over 15 amino acids. CDR3 sequence: CASSLIWAGVDEQFF. In DNA form, the CDR3 reads TGTGCCAGCAGCTTGATTTGGGCAGGGGTGGACGAGCAGTTCTTC.

The chain has TRBV7-2 and TRBJ2-2; D is unresolved. V dropped 3 bases and J dropped 6 bases, with 11 bases sitting between them. In germline, CDR1 is SGHTA, CDR2 FQGNSA. This CDR3 has 14 residues. The chain's CDR3 is CASSFIGVAGELFF. Written as DNA, the CDR3 is TGTGCCAGCAGCTTTATCGGAGTGGCCGGGGAGCTGTTTTTT. Supplemented by reference TRBV7-2 and TRBJ2-2, the full variable domain reads GAGVSQSPSNKVTEKGKDVELRCDPISGHTALYWYRQSLGQGLEFLIYFQGNSAPDKSGLPSDRFSAERTGGSVSTLTIQRTQQEDSAVYLCASSFIGVAGELFFGEGSRLTVL.

This clonotype has a handful of counts. This chain uses TRBV12-3 or TRBV12-4 with TRBJ1-4, with D perhaps matching TRBD1 (5 bases). The CDR3 is 15 residues long. Trimming took 1 base from V and 7 from J, leaving 13 bases between them. CDR3: CASSLVGTGGEKLFF. CDR3 DNA sequence: TGTGCCAGCAGTTTAGTCGGGACTGGGGGTGAAAAACTGTTTTTT.

This clonotype was picked up a small number of times. The rearrangement uses TRBV5-1 and TRBJ2-5; 11 bases align to TRBD2. The J call may not be correct, given that the DNA end is closer to TRBJ2-1. Germline loops: CDR1 SGHRS, CDR2 YFSETQ. The CDR3 loop spans 19 amino acids. The CDR3 sequence is CASTPTGTSGFPGVNEQFF. CDR3 nucleotide sequence: TGCGCCAGCACCCCGACGGGGACTAGCGGTTTCCCTGGGGTTAATGAGCAGTTCTTC.

This clonotype has only a few counts. This chain links TRBV4-2 with TRBJ2-5; 14 nucleotides match TRBD2. The J call may be faulty, since TRBJ2-1 better matches the DNA end. The germline CDR1 and CDR2 sequences are LGHNA and YNFKEQ. The CDR3 totals 16 residues. For the CDR3, the DNA is TGTGCCAGCAGCCAAGAGGGGACTAGCGGGAGAAATGAGCAGTTCTTC. It is translated as CASSQEGTSGRNEQFF.

This clonotype has just a few counts. The V call is TRBV7-2, the J call TRBJ1-1; D gene unclear. V was pared by 1 base and J by 1 base, with 13 bases between. The germline CDR1 and CDR2 sequences are SGHTA and FQGNSA. The CDR3 runs to 16 residues. As DNA, the CDR3 is TGTGCCAGCAGCTTAGTGGTTGGAGGTGGGAACACTGAAGCTTTCTTT. Translating gives CASSLVVGGGNTEAFF.

The count of this clonotype is one. V is TRBV20-1 and J is TRBJ2-3; D gene uncertain. The length of the CDR3 is 13 residues. From germline, CDR1 is DFQATT and CDR2 SNEGSKA (reference sequence). V was clipped by 6 bases and J by 2 bases, with 12 bases between them. The DNA for the CDR3 is TGCAGTGCGCGAAAGTCGGTCACAGATACGCAGTATTTT. This encodes CSARKSVTDTQYF.

In this sample, this clonotype turned up a few times. The rearrangement links TRBV29-1 to TRBJ2-5, with D possibly being TRBD1 (6 bases). Trimming stripped 5 bases from V and 5 bases from J, with 15 bases between. The CDR3 contains 13 residues. Germline V gives CDR1 SQVTM, CDR2 ANQGSEA. CDR3 sequence (DNA): TGCAGCGTTCTGAACAGGGTACGGGAGACCCAGTACTTC. Its translation: CSVLNRVRETQYF.

V is TRBV29-1 and J is TRBJ2-3; 7 bases are shared with TRBD2. CDR3 length: 17 amino acids. Germline V gene lookup returns CDR1 SQVTM and CDR2 ANQGSEA. Trimming took 6 bases from V and 1 from J; bases not matched to a gene: 16. CDR3 DNA sequence: TGCAGCGTGCCCGACGGCCAGCGGGGAACCCGCACAGATACGCAGTATTTT. Translated, it gives CSVPDGQRGTRTDTQYF.

The chain is built from TRBV7-2 and TRBJ2-1; D gene ambiguous. The V gene lost 5 bases and the J gene lost 6 bases, with 8 bases spanning the gap. Germline CDR1 reads SGHTA; CDR2 reads FQGNSA. The CDR3 sequence is 12 residues long. The chain's CDR3 is CASSGMGNEQFF. The CDR3 DNA reads TGTGCCAGCAGCGGTATGGGCAATGAGCAGTTCTTC.

The rearrangement joins TRBV5-1 to TRBJ2-4; D might be TRBD1 (7 bases). The CDR3 spans 16 residues. Germline V gene sequence: CDR1 SGHRS, CDR2 YFSETQ. V lost 2 bases and J lost 4, with 16 bases in between. The CDR3 loop reads CASSFYPAGGKNIQYF. In DNA form, the CDR3 reads TGCGCCAGCAGCTTCTACCCGGCAGGGGGGAAAAACATTCAGTACTTC.